These 25 T cell receptor beta chains share one sample of origin, sequenced in a study of control samples from healthy donors and cancer patients. Repertoires were generated with immunoSEQ multiplex PCR, while TCRdb's copy carries only in-frame clones and drops some. This sample yields 150,000 to 200,000 clones, of which 91% are seen a single time; 1.5% belongs to the top ten. Sequencing input: blood. These receptors were obtained from a woman aged 25 to 39 in good health.

This clone was counted a single time. V and J are TRBV5-1 and TRBJ1-3; 7 nucleotides align to TRBD1. This CDR3 has 16 residues. The V gene's germline CDR1 is SGHRS and CDR2 YFSETQ. Germline trimming cut 0 bases from V and 3 bases from J; bases unmatched to any gene: 6. The CDR3 nucleotides are TGCGCCAGCAGCTTGGCCGCAGGGGGAAGTGGAAACACCATATATTTT. Encoded protein: CASSLAAGGSGNTIYF.

The V call is TRBV7-9, the J call TRBJ1-1, with D perhaps matching TRBD1 (6 bases). This CDR3 spans 13 amino acids. Germline loops: CDR1 SEHNR, CDR2 FQNEAQ (reference sequence). V was pared by 6 bases and J by 6 bases, with 14 bases between. The CDR3 nucleotides read TGTGCCAGCAGTCCTCAGGGGTTCGCTGAAGCTTTCTTT. Its translation is CASSPQGFAEAFF.

V and J are TRBV4-2 and TRBJ2-1; TRBD2 agrees at 9 bases. Germline trimming cut 3 bases from V and 5 bases from J; bases unmatched to any gene: 2. Germline CDR1 reads LGHNA; CDR2 reads YNFKEQ. This CDR3 contains 14 residues. This CDR3 reads CASSHSGGNNEQFF. The CDR3 coding sequence is TGTGCCAGCAGCCACAGCGGGGGGAACAATGAGCAGTTCTTC.

The chain combines TRBV28 with TRBJ2-5, with 7 bases that match TRBD1. V lost 6 bases to trimming and J lost 3 bases; unmatched junction nucleotides: 4. Germline lookup yields CDR1 MDHEN and CDR2 SYDVKM. This CDR3 has 13 amino acids. The CDR3: CASRPGTEETQYF. The CDR3, as DNA: TGTGCCAGCAGGCCCGGGACAGAAGAGACCCAGTACTTC.

This clone was seen just once. V usage is TRBV3-1 (or the pseudogene TRBV3-2) and J usage is TRBJ2-5, with 9 bases that match TRBD2. Per germline, CDR1 LGHDT and CDR2 YNNKEL (reference sequence). The CDR3 loop spans 15 amino acids. Unmatched junction bases numbered 6, after V lost 4 bases and J lost 3 bases. The DNA of the CDR3 is TGTGCCAGCAGCCCTCCTAGCGGGGAAGAAGAGACCCAGTACTTC. The encoded protein is CASSPPSGEEETQYF.

J is TRBJ1-4 and V is TRBV7-9; D unclear. This CDR3 comprises 12 residues. CDR1 is SEHNR, CDR2 FQNEAQ, per germline (reference sequence). The V end was cut by 3 bases, the J end by 5 bases, with 4 bases between. The CDR3, as DNA: TGTGCCAGCAGCTTCGGGAATGAAAAACTGTTTTTT. It specifies CASSFGNEKLFF. Full variable domain (remainder filled in from reference TRBV7-9 and TRBJ1-4): DTGVSQNPRHKITKRGQNVTFRCDPISEHNRLYWYRQTLGQGPEFLTYFQNEAQLEKSRLLSDRFSAERPKGSFSTLEIQRTEQGDSAMYLCASSFGNEKLFFGSGTQLSVL.

J is TRBJ1-5 and V is TRBV3-1 (or the pseudogene TRBV3-2); possible D gene TRBD1, 5 bases. This CDR3 has 14 residues. CDR1 and CDR2 (germline): LGHDT, YNNKEL (reference sequence). V gave up 2 bases and J gave up 1 base, with 6 bases separating them. CDR3 DNA sequence: TGTGCCAGCAGCCAACAGGGAAGCAATCAGCCCCAGCATTTT. Translated: CASSQQGSNQPQHF.

The chain carries TRBV19 and TRBJ2-5, with D possibly being TRBD1 (6 bases). With 6 bases removed from V and 2 bases from J, the gap between germline ends came to 13 bases. Germline V gene lookup returns CDR1 LNHDA and CDR2 SQIVND (reference sequence). The CDR3 runs 14 residues. CDR3 coding DNA: TGTGCCAGTAGCCTGGCAGGGGTGCAAGAGACCCAGTACTTC. Protein sequence: CASSLAGVQETQYF.

The CDR3 loop reads CASSDMGGNSPLHF. The CDR3 DNA sequence: TGTGCCAGCAGTGACATGGGGGGAAATTCACCCCTCCACTTT. The rearrangement joins TRBV6-4 to TRBJ1-6; D possibly corresponds to TRBD1 (5 bases). Trimming removed 2 bases at V and 7 bases at J, with 9 bases between. CDR1 is MRHNA, CDR2 SNTAGT, per germline. The CDR3 runs 14 residues.

J is TRBJ2-7 and V is TRBV6-5; 7 bases map to TRBD1. The CDR3 has 14 residues. Losses at the gene ends were 5 bases for V and 0 bases for J; bases not matched to a gene: 4. CDR1 is MNHEY and CDR2 is SVGAGI in the germline V gene. The DNA for the CDR3 is TGTGCCAGCAGTCCCAGGGGGAGCTCCTACGAGCAGTACTTC. This translates into CASSPRGSSYEQYF.

CDR3: CASSPGTLRNSPLHF. The CDR3 DNA is TGTGCCAGCAGCCCCGGGACACTTAGAAATTCACCCCTCCACTTT. The chain couples TRBV4-2 to TRBJ1-6; perhaps TRBD1 as D (6 bases). The germline V gene encodes CDR1 LGHNA and CDR2 YNFKEQ. This CDR3 has 15 amino acids. The V and J ends lost 4 bases and 7 bases respectively, with 14 bases between them.

The chain joins TRBV3-1 (or the pseudogene TRBV3-2) to TRBJ1-5; 9 positions agree with TRBD1. J gave up 2 bases and V 4 bases, and 6 bases lay outside the gene matches. Germline CDR1 is LGHDT and CDR2 is YNNKEL (reference sequence). CDR3 length: 16 residues. The DNA of the CDR3 is TGTGCCAGCAGCCCGTCGACAGGGGGAGGCAATCAGCCCCAGCATTTT. Its protein is CASSPSTGGGNQPQHF.

The V call is TRBV19, the J call TRBJ2-6; D gene ambiguous. The CDR3 runs to 16 residues. CDR1 is LNHDA and CDR2 is SQIVND in the germline V gene (reference sequence). V was clipped by 3 bases and J by 0 bases, with 9 bases between them. CDR3 coding DNA: TGTGCCAGTAGTATCACGCGAACCTCTGGGGCCAACGTCCTGACTTTC. Translation gives CASSITRTSGANVLTF.

V usage is TRBV14 and J usage is TRBJ2-7; 7 bases are shared with TRBD2. There are 16 residues in the CDR3. Germline CDR1 SGHDN, CDR2 FVKESK. V shed 4 bases and J 4 bases; nucleotides not matched to a gene: 13. The chain's CDR3 is CASSPWEGIGPYEQYF. In nucleotides, the CDR3 is TGTGCCAGCAGCCCATGGGAGGGGATAGGGCCTTACGAGCAGTACTTC. Together with reference TRBV14 and TRBJ2-7, the CDR3 gives the full variable domain: EAGVTQFPSHSVIEKGQTVTLRCDPISGHDNLYWYRRVMGKEIKFLLHFVKESKQDESGMPNNRFLAERTGGTYSTLKVQPAELEDSGVYFCASSPWEGIGPYEQYFGPGTRLTVT.

CDR3 residues: CASRGNSPLHF. The CDR3 coding sequence is TGTGCCAGCAGAGGGAATTCACCCCTCCACTTT. The chain uses TRBV12-3 or TRBV12-4 and TRBJ1-6; D gene uncertain. The CDR3 contains 11 residues. V lost 6 bases, J lost 7 bases, and 4 bases lay in between.

This sequence joins TRBV6-5 and TRBJ1-6; tentatively, D is TRBD1 (5 bases). Germline CDR1 is MNHEY and CDR2 is SVGAGI. The CDR3 extends over 15 amino acids. V lost 2 bases and J 10 bases, leaving 15 bases between the germline ends. The CDR3 loop is CASSYGKGPGSPLHF. CDR3 nucleotides: TGTGCCAGCAGTTACGGCAAGGGGCCAGGGTCACCCCTCCACTTT.

As to this clone: Other DNA sequences in the same sample also yield this CDR3. The gene calls are TRBV5-1 and TRBJ2-1; 8 positions agree with TRBD2. The CDR3 runs 15 residues. Germline CDR1 and CDR2: SGHRS and YFSETQ. J gave up 5 bases and V 0 bases, and 4 bases lay outside the gene matches. CDR3 DNA sequence: TGCGCCAGCAGCTTGGCTCGCGGGGGGAACAATGAGCAGTTCTTC. As protein: CASSLARGGNNEQFF.

The rearrangement joins TRBV7-9 to TRBJ2-3; TRBD1 matches 10 bases. V gave up 5 bases and J gave up 5 bases; unmatched junction bases: 4. Looked up from germline, CDR1 is SEHNR and CDR2 is FQNEAQ (reference sequence). The CDR3 contains 14 residues. The CDR3 coding sequence is TGTGCCAGCAGCCCTGACAGGGGGCAAGATACGCAGTATTTT. Translated, it gives CASSPDRGQDTQYF.

Regarding this clone: A junction boundary mismatches the germline segment, possibly from a read error. V usage is TRBV2 and J usage is TRBJ2-5, with TRBD1 identical over 9 bases. CDR3 length equals 15 residues. CDR1 and CDR2 (germline): SNHLY, FYNNEI. The CDR3 here is CASRSRDRAQGTQYF. The CDR3 bases are TGTGCCAGCAGATCACGGGACAGGGCCCAAGGGACCCAGTACTTC.

This rearrangement joins TRBV15 to TRBJ1-1, with 7 bases identical to TRBD1. Losses at the gene ends were 3 bases for V and 7 bases for J; bases not matched to a gene: 2. This CDR3 comprises 12 residues. From germline, CDR1 is LNHNV and CDR2 YYDKDF (reference sequence). The CDR3 region has the DNA TGTGCCACCAGCAGTTCAGGGGGTGAAGCTTTCTTT. Translating gives CATSSSGGEAFF. Based on the CDR3 plus reference TRBV15 and TRBJ1-1, the full variable domain is DAMVIQNPRYQVTQFGKPVTLSCSQTLNHNVMYWYQQKSSQAPKLLFHYYDKDFNNEADTPDNFQSRRPNTSFCFLDIRSPGLGDTAMYLCATSSSGGEAFFGQGTRLTVV.

V usage is TRBV11-2 and J usage is TRBJ2-3, with D perhaps TRBD1 (5 bases). This CDR3 has 14 amino acids. Germline V gene data show CDR1 as SGHAT and CDR2 as FQNNGV. Deletions cut 1 base from V and 4 bases from J, with 9 bases between. CDR3 coding DNA: TGTGCCAGCAGCTTAGTTCAGGGTTCAGATACGCAGTATTTT. It is translated as CASSLVQGSDTQYF.

This chain uses TRBV6-5 with TRBJ1-2; D may be TRBD1 (6 bases). CDR3 length equals 13 residues. With 2 bases removed from V and 5 bases from J, the gap between germline ends came to 9 bases. From germline, CDR1 is MNHEY and CDR2 SVGAGI. The CDR3 reads CASSYEGVYGYTF. CDR3 sequence (DNA): TGTGCCAGCAGTTACGAGGGGGTATATGGCTACACCTTC.

This chain links TRBV6-6 with TRBJ1-1; TRBD1 might be the D (5 bases). The CDR3 is 14 residues long. Germline V gene lookup returns CDR1 MNHNY and CDR2 SVGAGI (reference sequence). Between the trimmed V and J ends, which lost 7 bases and 4 bases, there was a span of 16 bases. The CDR3: CASTPGPGRTEAFF. CDR3 bases: TGTGCCAGCACCCCGGGCCCGGGGCGCACTGAAGCTTTCTTT.

This chain connects TRBV24-1 to TRBJ2-1; 9 positions match TRBD2. The V gene end was trimmed by 0 bases and the J gene end by 4 bases; junction bases not matched to a gene: 3. The CDR3 spans 16 residues. Germline values: CDR1 KGHDR, CDR2 SFDVKD. The CDR3 region has the DNA TGTGCCACCAGTGATTTGGGGCGGGAGGGTTACAATGAGCAGTTCTTC. Protein product: CATSDLGREGYNEQFF.

This clone was picked up one time. This chain joins TRBV3-1 (or the pseudogene TRBV3-2) and TRBJ2-2; D gene ambiguous. Trimming left V 2 bases short and J 1 base short, with 5 bases between. Germline V gene lookup returns CDR1 LGHDT and CDR2 YNNKEL (reference sequence). This CDR3 comprises 14 residues. For the CDR3, the DNA is TGTGCCAGCAGCCAAATAGGGAACACCGGGGAGCTGTTTTTT. This codes for CASSQIGNTGELFF.